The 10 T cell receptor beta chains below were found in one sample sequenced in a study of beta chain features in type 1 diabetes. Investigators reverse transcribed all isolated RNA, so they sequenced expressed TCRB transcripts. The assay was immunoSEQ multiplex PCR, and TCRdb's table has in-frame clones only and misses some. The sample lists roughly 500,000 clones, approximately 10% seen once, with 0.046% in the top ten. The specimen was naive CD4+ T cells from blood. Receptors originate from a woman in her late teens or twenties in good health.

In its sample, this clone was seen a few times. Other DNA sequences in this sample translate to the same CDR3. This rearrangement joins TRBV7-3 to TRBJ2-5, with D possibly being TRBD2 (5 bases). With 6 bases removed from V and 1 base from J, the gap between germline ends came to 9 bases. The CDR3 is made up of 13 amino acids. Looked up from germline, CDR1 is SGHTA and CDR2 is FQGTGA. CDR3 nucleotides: TGTGCCAGCAGTCCGGGATCCCAAGAGACCCAGTACTTC. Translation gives CASSPGSQETQYF.

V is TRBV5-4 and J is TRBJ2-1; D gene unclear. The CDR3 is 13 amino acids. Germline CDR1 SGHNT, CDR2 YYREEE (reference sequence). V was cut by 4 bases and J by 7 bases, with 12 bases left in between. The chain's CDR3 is CASSLGAANEQFF. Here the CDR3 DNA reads TGTGCCAGCAGCCTGGGCGCCGCTAATGAGCAGTTCTTC.

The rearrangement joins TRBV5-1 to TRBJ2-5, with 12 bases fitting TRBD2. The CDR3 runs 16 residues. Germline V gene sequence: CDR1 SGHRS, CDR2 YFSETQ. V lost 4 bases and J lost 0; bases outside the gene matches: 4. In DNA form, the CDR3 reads TGCGCCAGCAGCCTAGGACTAGCGGGGCACCAAGAGACCCAGTACTTC. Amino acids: CASSLGLAGHQETQYF.

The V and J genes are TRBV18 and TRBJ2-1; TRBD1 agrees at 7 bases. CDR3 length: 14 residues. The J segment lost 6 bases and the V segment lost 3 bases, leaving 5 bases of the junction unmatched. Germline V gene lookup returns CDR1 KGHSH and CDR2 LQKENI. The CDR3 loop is CASSPARQGNEQFF. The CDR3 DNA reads TGTGCCAGCTCACCTGCGCGACAGGGCAATGAGCAGTTCTTC.

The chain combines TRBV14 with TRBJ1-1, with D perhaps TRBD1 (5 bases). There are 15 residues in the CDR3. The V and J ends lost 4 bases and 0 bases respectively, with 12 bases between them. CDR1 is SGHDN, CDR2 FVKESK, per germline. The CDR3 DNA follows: TGTGCCAGCAGCCGTCTGGACAAGGTGAACACTGAAGCTTTCTTT. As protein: CASSRLDKVNTEAFF.

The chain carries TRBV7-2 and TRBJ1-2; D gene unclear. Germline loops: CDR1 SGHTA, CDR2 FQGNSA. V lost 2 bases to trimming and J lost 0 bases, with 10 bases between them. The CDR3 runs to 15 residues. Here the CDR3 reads CASSLIRKPNYGYTF. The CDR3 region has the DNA TGTGCCAGCAGCTTAATCCGAAAACCTAACTATGGCTACACCTTC.

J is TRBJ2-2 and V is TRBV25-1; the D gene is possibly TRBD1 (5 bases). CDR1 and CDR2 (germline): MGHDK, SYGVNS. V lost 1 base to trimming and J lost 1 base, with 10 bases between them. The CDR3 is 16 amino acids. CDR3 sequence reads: CASSEFAGRNTGELFF. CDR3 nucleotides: TGTGCCAGCAGTGAATTTGCAGGGCGGAACACCGGGGAGCTGTTTTTT.

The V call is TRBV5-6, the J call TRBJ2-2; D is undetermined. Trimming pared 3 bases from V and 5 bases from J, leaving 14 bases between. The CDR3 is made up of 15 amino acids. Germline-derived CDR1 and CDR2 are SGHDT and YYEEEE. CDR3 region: CASSWGPVGTGELFF. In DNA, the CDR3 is TGTGCCAGCAGCTGGGGTCCTGTGGGGACCGGGGAGCTGTTTTTT.

The CDR3 here is CASSDNRAGNIQYF. The CDR3 DNA sequence: TGCGCCAGCAGCGATAACAGGGCCGGGAACATTCAGTACTTC. The chain combines TRBV4-3 with TRBJ2-4; D is perhaps TRBD1 (6 bases). The CDR3 is 14 amino acids. V dropped 5 bases and J dropped 7 bases, with 15 bases sitting between them. Germline V gene data show CDR1 as LGHNA and CDR2 as YSLEER.

In nucleotides, the CDR3 is TGTGCCAGCAGCCGGGACCGCCAAGGTACGCAGTATTTT. It yields the protein CASSRDRQGTQYF. The rearrangement uses TRBV7-2 and TRBJ2-3; D might be TRBD1 or TRBD2, each matching 5 bases. With 5 bases removed from V and 8 bases from J, the gap between germline ends came to 14 bases. The CDR3 has 13 amino acids. Per the germline V gene, CDR1 is SGHTA and CDR2 is FQGNSA.